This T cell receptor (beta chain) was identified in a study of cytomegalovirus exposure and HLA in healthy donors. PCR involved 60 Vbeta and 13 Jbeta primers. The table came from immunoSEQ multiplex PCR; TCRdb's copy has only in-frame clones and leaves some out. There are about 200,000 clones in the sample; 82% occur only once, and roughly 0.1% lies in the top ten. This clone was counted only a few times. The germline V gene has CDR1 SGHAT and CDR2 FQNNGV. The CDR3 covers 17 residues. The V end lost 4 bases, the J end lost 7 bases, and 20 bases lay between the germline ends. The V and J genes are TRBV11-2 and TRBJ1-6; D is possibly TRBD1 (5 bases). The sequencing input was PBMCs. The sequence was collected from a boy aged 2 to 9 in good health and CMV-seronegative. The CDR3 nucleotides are TGTGCCAGCAGCTCAGCCCTTAGTAGGCAGGGAAATTCACCCCTCCACTTT. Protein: CASSSALSRQGNSPLHF.